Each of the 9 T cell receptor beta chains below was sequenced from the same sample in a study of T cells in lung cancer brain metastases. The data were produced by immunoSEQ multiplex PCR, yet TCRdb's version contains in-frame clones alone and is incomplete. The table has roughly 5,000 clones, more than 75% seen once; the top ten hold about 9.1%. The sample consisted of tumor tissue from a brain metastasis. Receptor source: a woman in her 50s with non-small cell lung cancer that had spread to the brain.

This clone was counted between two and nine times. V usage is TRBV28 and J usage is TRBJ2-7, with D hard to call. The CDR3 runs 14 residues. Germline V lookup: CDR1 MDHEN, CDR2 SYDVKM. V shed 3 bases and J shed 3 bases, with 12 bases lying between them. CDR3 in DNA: TGTGCCAGCAGTTTTTATGGCCAACTCTACGAGCAGTACTTC. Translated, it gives CASSFYGQLYEQYF.

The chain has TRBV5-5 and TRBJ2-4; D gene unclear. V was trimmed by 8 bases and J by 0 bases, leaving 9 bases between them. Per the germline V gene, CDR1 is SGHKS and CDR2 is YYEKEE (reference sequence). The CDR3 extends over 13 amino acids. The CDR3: CASTPLAKNIQYF. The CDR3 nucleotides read TGTGCCAGTACCCCTCTAGCCAAAAACATTCAGTACTTC.

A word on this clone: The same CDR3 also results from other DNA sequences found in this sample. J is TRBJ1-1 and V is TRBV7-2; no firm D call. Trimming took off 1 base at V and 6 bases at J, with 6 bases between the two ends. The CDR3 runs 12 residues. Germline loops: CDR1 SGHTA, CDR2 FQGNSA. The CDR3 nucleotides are TGTGCCAGCAGCTTAGGGGCCCCTGAAGCTTTCTTT. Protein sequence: CASSLGAPEAFF. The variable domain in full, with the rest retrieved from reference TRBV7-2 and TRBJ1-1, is GAGVSQSPSNKVTEKGKDVELRCDPISGHTALYWYRQSLGQGLEFLIYFQGNSAPDKSGLPSDRFSAERTGGSVSTLTIQRTQQEDSAVYLCASSLGAPEAFFGQGTRLTVV.

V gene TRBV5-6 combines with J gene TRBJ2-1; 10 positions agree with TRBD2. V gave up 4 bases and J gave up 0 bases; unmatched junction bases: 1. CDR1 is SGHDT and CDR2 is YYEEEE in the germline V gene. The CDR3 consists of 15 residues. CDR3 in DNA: TGTGCCAGCAGCGCTAGCGGGGGCTCCTACAATGAGCAGTTCTTC. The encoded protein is CASSASGGSYNEQFF. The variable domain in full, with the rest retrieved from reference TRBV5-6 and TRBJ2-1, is DAGVTQSPTHLIKTRGQQVTLRCSPKSGHDTVSWYQQALGQGPQFIFQYYEEEERQRGNFPDRFSGHQFPNYSSELNVNALLLGDSALYLCASSASGGSYNEQFFGPGTRLTVL.

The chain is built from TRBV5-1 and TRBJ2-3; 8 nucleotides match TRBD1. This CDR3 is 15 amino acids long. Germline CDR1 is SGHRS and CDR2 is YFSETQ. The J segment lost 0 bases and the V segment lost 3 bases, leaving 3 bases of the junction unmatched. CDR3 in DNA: TGCGCCAGCAGCTCAGGGACAGGTAGCACAGATACGCAGTATTTT. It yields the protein CASSSGTGSTDTQYF.

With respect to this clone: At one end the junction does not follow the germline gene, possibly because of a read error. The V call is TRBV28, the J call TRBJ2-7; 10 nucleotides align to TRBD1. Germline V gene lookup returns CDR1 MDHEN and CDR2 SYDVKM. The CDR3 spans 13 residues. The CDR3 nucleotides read TGTGCCAGCAGTTTCTTAGTATTGGGACAGGGGATTTTC. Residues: CASSFLVLGQGIF.

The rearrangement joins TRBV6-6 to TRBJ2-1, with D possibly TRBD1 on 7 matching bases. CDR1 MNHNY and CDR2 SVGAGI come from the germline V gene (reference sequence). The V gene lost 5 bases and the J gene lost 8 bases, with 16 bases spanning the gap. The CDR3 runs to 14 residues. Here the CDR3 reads CASSRGGTVDEQFF. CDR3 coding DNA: TGTGCCAGCAGTCGAGGGGGGACAGTGGATGAGCAGTTCTTC.

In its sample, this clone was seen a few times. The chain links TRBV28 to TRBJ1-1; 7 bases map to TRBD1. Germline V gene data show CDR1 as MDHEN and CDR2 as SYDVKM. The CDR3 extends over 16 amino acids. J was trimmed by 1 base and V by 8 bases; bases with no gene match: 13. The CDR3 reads CASGVPGDRRNTEAFF. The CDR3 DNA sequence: TGTGCCAGCGGAGTCCCTGGGGACAGACGGAACACTGAAGCTTTCTTT.

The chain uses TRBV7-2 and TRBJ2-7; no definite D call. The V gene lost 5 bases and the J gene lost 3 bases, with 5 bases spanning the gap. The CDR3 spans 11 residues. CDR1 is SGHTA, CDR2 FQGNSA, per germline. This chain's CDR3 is CASSQFYEQYF. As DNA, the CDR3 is TGTGCCAGCAGCCAATTCTACGAGCAGTACTTC.